These T cell receptor beta chains were read from a single sample in a study of cytomegalovirus exposure and HLA in healthy donors. Produced via immunoSEQ multiplex PCR; TCRdb's table is partial and in-frame only. The sample carries more than 110,000 clones, roughly four fifths recorded once. The specimen was PBMCs. The source is a woman aged 25 to 39 in good health and CMV-seronegative. CDR3s include the opening cysteine and the closing phenylalanine or tryptophan. Fields, in order: D gene, J gene, V gene, clone size, CDR3 DNA, CDR3 protein. The D gene is left open where the match is weak. Clone size is not always given. Where it is, it says once, few, many or a class for expanded clones.

D: .
J: TRBJ2-2
V: TRBV27
size: .
DNA: TGTGCCAGCAGTTTAAACCCCACCGGCGGGGAGCTGTTTTTT
CDR3: CASSLNPTGGELFF

D: .
J: TRBJ2-7
V: TRBV11-2
size: .
DNA: TGTGCCAGCCGGGGTTCCTTGGCCGAGCAGTACTTC
CDR3: CASRGSLAEQYF

D: .
J: TRBJ2-1
V: TRBV7-9
size: .
DNA: TGTGCCAGCAGCTCCCCCAGCGGCTCCTACAATGAGCAGTTCTTC
CDR3: CASSSPSGSYNEQFF

D: TRBD2
J: TRBJ2-1
V: TRBV7-9
size: .
DNA: TGTGCCAGCAGACCGACTAGCCAACGCTCCTACAATGAGCAGTTCTTC
CDR3: CASRPTSQRSYNEQFF

D: .
J: TRBJ1-5
V: TRBV27
size: .
DNA: TGTGCCAGCAGTTTCAGGGCAACGGGTCAGCCCCAGCATTTT
CDR3: CASSFRATGQPQHF

D: .
J: TRBJ2-2
V: TRBV7-3
size: .
DNA: TGTGCCAGCAGCTCTACAGGAAACACGAACACCGGGGAGCTGTTTTTT
CDR3: CASSSTGNTNTGELFF

D: .
J: TRBJ2-1
V: TRBV27
size: .
DNA: TGTGCCAGCAGTAACAGGGGGGGCCTATACAATGAGCAGTTCTTC
CDR3: CASSNRGGLYNEQFF

D: TRBD2
J: TRBJ2-1
V: TRBV19
size: .
DNA: TGTGCCAGTAGTACTTACGCGGGGGGCCCTTTCAATGAGCAGTTCTTC
CDR3: CASSTYAGGPFNEQFF

D: .
J: TRBJ2-3
V: TRBV20-1
size: .
DNA: TGCAGTGCCGAGGGATCAGATACGCAGTATTTT
CDR3: CSAEGSDTQYF

D: .
J: TRBJ2-1
V: TRBV5-6
size: .
DNA: TGTGCCAGCAGCTTGGGGACTCCCGAGCAGTTCTTC
CDR3: CASSLGTPEQFF

D: TRBD1
J: TRBJ1-6
V: TRBV14
size: .
DNA: TGTGCCAGCAGCCAACAGGGGGGAGGCGCGCCCCTCCACTTT
CDR3: CASSQQGGGAPLHF

D: TRBD1
J: TRBJ1-2
V: TRBV7-6
size: .
DNA: TGTGCCAGCAGCGGAGCAGGGGGCCGTGGCTACACCTTC
CDR3: CASSGAGGRGYTF

D: .
J: TRBJ1-1
V: TRBV11-2
size: .
DNA: TGTGCCAGCAGCCCTATTCCAGGAGAAGCTTTCTTT
CDR3: CASSPIPGEAFF

D: TRBD2
J: TRBJ2-5
V: TRBV5-1
size: .
DNA: TGCGCCAGCAGCTTGGCACTAGCGGGACAAGAGACCCAGTACTTC
CDR3: CASSLALAGQETQYF

D: .
J: TRBJ2-5
V: TRBV14
size: once
DNA: TGTGCCAGCAGCCTCTGGGCAGGGGAGGAGACCCAGTACTTC
CDR3: CASSLWAGEETQYF

D: .
J: TRBJ2-3
V: TRBV4-1
size: .
DNA: TGCGCCAGCAGCCTCGGACTTTCCACAGATACGCAGTATTTT
CDR3: CASSLGLSTDTQYF

D: TRBD2
J: TRBJ2-3
V: TRBV11-3
size: .
DNA: TGTGCCAGCAGCCCCGGGACTAGCGGGGGGGCAGATACGCAGTATTTT
CDR3: CASSPGTSGGADTQYF

D: .
J: TRBJ2-2
V: TRBV5-1
size: .
DNA: TGCGCCAGCAGCGGTGGGGCAGAGATATACACCGGGGAGCTGTTTTTT
CDR3: CASSGGAEIYTGELFF

D: TRBD1
J: TRBJ2-2
V: TRBV18
size: .
DNA: TGTGCCAGCTCACACGGGACAGGGGGCGCATCCGGGGAGCTGTTTTTT
CDR3: CASSHGTGGASGELFF

D: TRBD1
J: TRBJ1-5
V: TRBV19
size: once
DNA: TGTGCCAGTAGTATAGATTCTTCAGGGGGCGGCTATCAGCCCCAGCATTTT
CDR3: CASSIDSSGGGYQPQHF

D: TRBD2
J: TRBJ2-7
V: TRBV7-8
size: .
DNA: TGTGCCAGCAGCCCTGGAGGAGCTAGCGGGGGTTACGAGCAGTACTTC
CDR3: CASSPGGASGGYEQYF

D: .
J: TRBJ1-6
V: TRBV27
size: .
DNA: TGTGCCAGCAGTTTCTCAGGGGTCTATAATTCACCCCTCCACTTT
CDR3: CASSFSGVYNSPLHF

D: .
J: TRBJ2-7
V: TRBV5-6
size: .
DNA: TGTGCCAGCAGCTTGGGGCAGTTCTACGAGCAGTACTTC
CDR3: CASSLGQFYEQYF

D: TRBD1
J: TRBJ2-7
V: TRBV10-3
size: .
DNA: TGTGCCATCAGTGCGAACAGGGGGGCCTACGAGCAGTACTTC
CDR3: CAISANRGAYEQYF

D: .
J: TRBJ1-4
V: TRBV15
size: .
DNA: TGTGCCACCAGCAGGGGCCTTAATGAAAAACTGTTTTTT
CDR3: CATSRGLNEKLFF

D: .
J: TRBJ2-7
V: TRBV19
size: .
DNA: TGTGCCAGTAGTATAGGGGCAGGGGGGACCTACGAGCAGTACTTC
CDR3: CASSIGAGGTYEQYF

D: .
J: TRBJ2-7
V: TRBV6-5
size: .
DNA: TGTGCCATAAGCCGGGGGTGGGCCTACGAGCAGTACTTC
CDR3: CAISRGWAYEQYF

D: .
J: TRBJ1-5
V: TRBV27
size: .
DNA: TGTGCCAGCAGTTTGGAGGGGCAGATTCATCAGCCCCAGCATTTT
CDR3: CASSLEGQIHQPQHF

D: .
J: TRBJ1-2
V: TRBV27
size: .
DNA: TGTGCCAGCAGTTTATACAGGTTCTATGGCTACACCTTC
CDR3: CASSLYRFYGYTF

D: .
J: TRBJ2-7
V: TRBV18
size: .
DNA: TGTGCCAGCTCTCTCAACAGGATTCTCTACTACGAGCAGTACTTC
CDR3: CASSLNRILYYEQYF

D: .
J: TRBJ1-3
V: TRBV18
size: few
DNA: TGTGCCAGTACTTCTGGAAACACCATATATTTT
CDR3: CASTSGNTIYF

D: TRBD1
J: TRBJ1-5
V: TRBV19
size: .
DNA: TGTGCCAGTAGTATAGCATGGGACAGGATCAATCAGCCCCAGCATTTT
CDR3: CASSIAWDRINQPQHF

D: TRBD2
J: TRBJ2-7
V: TRBV5-1
size: .
DNA: TGCGCCAGCAGCTTTGCAGCGGGGGGCTCAGGTTACGAGCAGTACTTC
CDR3: CASSFAAGGSGYEQYF

D: TRBD2
J: TRBJ2-7
V: TRBV5-6
size: .
DNA: TGTGCCAGCAGCGACTCGCGGCGGACTAGCCCTACGAAGCAGTACTTC
CDR3: CASSDSRRTSPTKQYF

D: TRBD2
J: TRBJ2-1
V: TRBV15
size: .
DNA: TGTGCCACCAACTGGGGACTAGTTAGCAATGAGCAGTTCTTC
CDR3: CATNWGLVSNEQFF

D: TRBD1
J: TRBJ1-2
V: TRBV28
size: .
DNA: TGTGCCAGCAGTTCGGACAGGGGGCAGGACTATGGCTACACCTTC
CDR3: CASSSDRGQDYGYTF

D: .
J: TRBJ2-3
V: TRBV11-3
size: .
DNA: TGTGCCAGCAGCTACAGGGGCGGGAATACGCAGTATTTT
CDR3: CASSYRGGNTQYF

D: .
J: TRBJ2-7
V: TRBV18
size: .
DNA: TGTGCCAGCTCGGTCCGGCAGGGAGGCTACTACGAGCAGTACTTC
CDR3: CASSVRQGGYYEQYF

D: TRBD1
J: TRBJ2-5
V: TRBV10-3
size: once
DNA: TGTGCCATCAGGGGGACAGGGGGGCAAGAGACCCAGTACTTC
CDR3: CAIRGTGGQETQYF

D: TRBD1
J: TRBJ2-2
V: TRBV7-2
size: .
DNA: TGTGCCAGCAGCTTAGTTCGTTGGACAGGGGCCGGGGAGCTGTTTTTT
CDR3: CASSLVRWTGAGELFF

D: TRBD2
J: TRBJ2-3
V: TRBV5-1
size: .
DNA: TGCGCCAGCAGCCTCAGCGGGGGGGTTCCAGATACGCAGTATTTT
CDR3: CASSLSGGVPDTQYF

D: TRBD2
J: TRBJ2-1
V: TRBV27
size: .
DNA: TGTGCCAGCAGTTTACCGCGGGGGAATGAGCAGTTCTTC
CDR3: CASSLPRGNEQFF

D: TRBD1
J: TRBJ1-6
V: TRBV6-5
size: .
DNA: TGTGCCAGCAGTTACACTGACAGGGGGGGTTCACCCCTCCACTTT
CDR3: CASSYTDRGGSPLHF

D: TRBD2
J: TRBJ2-1
V: TRBV7-9
size: .
DNA: TGTGCCAGCAGCCTACAACGCGGGGGGAGCTCCTACAATGAGCAGTTCTTC
CDR3: CASSLQRGGSSYNEQFF

D: TRBD1
J: TRBJ2-3
V: TRBV7-2
size: .
DNA: TGTGCCAGCAGACAAGACAGGGATCCGTCAGATACGCAGTATTTT
CDR3: CASRQDRDPSDTQYF

D: TRBD1
J: TRBJ1-1
V: TRBV2
size: .
DNA: TGTGCCAGCAGTTCCGGGACAGGGAACACTGAAGCTTTCTTT
CDR3: CASSSGTGNTEAFF

D: .
J: TRBJ1-3
V: TRBV4-2
size: .
DNA: TGTGCCAGCAGCCAGAACGGTGAGGGATTGGGGAGGAACACCATATATTTT
CDR3: CASSQNGEGLGRNTIYF

D: .
J: TRBJ1-5
V: TRBV14
size: .
DNA: TGTGCCAGCAGCCAAGACCGTTATCAGCCCCAGCATTTT
CDR3: CASSQDRYQPQHF

D: .
J: TRBJ1-5
V: TRBV2
size: .
DNA: TGTGCCAGCAGTGGGGGCAGGGCAAGAGGCAATCAGCCCCAGCATTTT
CDR3: CASSGGRARGNQPQHF

D: .
J: TRBJ2-5
V: TRBV21-1
size: .
DNA: TGTGCCAGCAGCAAAGTACCAGACAGCATCCCCGAGGAAGAGACCCAGTACTTC
CDR3: CASSKVPDSIPEEETQYF

D: .
J: TRBJ1-2
V: TRBV6-5
size: .
DNA: TGTGCCAGCAGCATAACGAGAGGGATTGGTGGCTACACCTTC
CDR3: CASSITRGIGGYTF

D: TRBD1
J: TRBJ1-5
V: TRBV27
size: once
DNA: TGTGCCAGCAGTTTTCTGGGGGACAGGGAGTTCCCCCAGCATTTT
CDR3: CASSFLGDREFPQHF

D: .
J: TRBJ2-7
V: TRBV7-2
size: .
DNA: TGTGCCAGCAGCAAACAGGGACCGACCTACGAGCAGTACTTC
CDR3: CASSKQGPTYEQYF

D: .
J: TRBJ2-6
V: TRBV5-1
size: once
DNA: TGCGCCAGCAGCTTGGATCGCCGACTAAACTCTGGGGCCAACGTCCTGACTTTC
CDR3: CASSLDRRLNSGANVLTF

D: .
J: TRBJ1-6
V: TRBV2
size: .
DNA: TGTGCCAGCAGTGGACAAAGCTCCTATAATTCACCCCTCCACTTT
CDR3: CASSGQSSYNSPLHF